Presented here are 15 T cell receptor beta chains from one specimen sequenced in a study of blood T cell repertoires in COVID-19. TCRdb's copy holds only in-frame clones and misses some; the assay was immunoSEQ multiplex PCR. The table lists more than 200,000 clones, 80% to 85% of them singletons. The sequencing sample was made of peripheral blood. These receptors originate from a man aged 45-65 years with active or convalescent COVID-19.

The rearrangement joins TRBV18 to TRBJ2-3; 8 nucleotides line up with TRBD2. Germline V gene lookup returns CDR1 KGHSH and CDR2 LQKENI. This CDR3 has 16 amino acids. The V and J ends lost 1 base and 4 bases, in that order; junction bases with no gene match: 7. This CDR3 is CASSPLSGGAADTQYF. For the CDR3, the DNA is TGTGCCAGCTCACCACTATCCGGGGGGGCCGCAGATACGCAGTATTTT. Full variable domain (missing parts from reference TRBV18 and TRBJ2-3): NAGVMQNPRHLVRRRGQEARLRCSPMKGHSHVYWYRQLPEEGLKFMVYLQKENIIDESGMPKERFSAEFPKEGPSILRIQQVVRGDSAAYFCASSPLSGGAADTQYFGPGTRLTVL.

The J gene is TRBJ2-3, the V gene TRBV19; TRBD2 agrees at 9 bases. Germline V gene lookup returns CDR1 LNHDA and CDR2 SQIVND (reference sequence). With V trimmed by 2 bases and J by 6 bases, 0 bases remained unmatched. This CDR3 has 13 amino acids. The CDR3 reads CASSITSGDTQYF. The DNA of the CDR3 is TGTGCCAGTAGTATAACTAGCGGGGATACGCAGTATTTT.

The V call is TRBV30, the J call TRBJ1-2; 9 bases are shared with TRBD1. J was trimmed by 4 bases and V by 4 bases; bases with no gene match: 7. Germline V gene lookup returns CDR1 GTSNPN and CDR2 SVGIG (reference sequence). The CDR3 runs 14 residues. The CDR3 DNA sequence: TGTGCCTGGACCGGGACAGGGCGACGCTATGGCTACACCTTC. Translating it yields CAWTGTGRRYGYTF.

This clone was recorded once. This chain uses TRBV23-1 with TRBJ2-6, with TRBD2 identical over 8 bases. TRBV23-1 is filed as an ORF, its function uncertain. V shed 3 bases, J shed 2 bases, and the junction held 12 bases outside the gene matches. This CDR3 spans 19 amino acids. This chain's CDR3 is CASSQHAGGGATGANVLTF. The CDR3 region has the DNA TGCGCCAGCAGTCAGCATGCGGGGGGCGGGGCAACTGGGGCCAACGTCCTGACTTTC.

This clone has more than one count but fewer than ten. The gene calls are TRBV4-1 and TRBJ1-6, with TRBD1 as a possible D gene (6 bases). Looked up from germline, CDR1 is MGHRA and CDR2 is YSYEKL. Trimming took off 0 bases at V and 7 bases at J, with 13 bases between the two ends. This CDR3 has 16 amino acids. The CDR3: CASSQDWGRGNSPLHF. The CDR3 DNA follows: TGCGCCAGCAGCCAAGATTGGGGCAGGGGAAATTCACCCCTCCACTTT.

The chain carries TRBV2 and TRBJ1-1; perhaps TRBD1 as D (6 bases). Germline V gene sequence: CDR1 SNHLY, CDR2 FYNNEI. The CDR3 consists of 13 residues. The V end lost 3 bases, the J end lost 4 bases, and 9 bases lay between the germline ends. The CDR3, as DNA: TGTGCCAGCAGTGATAGGGGGTTCACTGAAGCTTTCTTT. It encodes CASSDRGFTEAFF.

This chain connects TRBV18 to TRBJ1-1, with no clear D. CDR3 length: 14 residues. The V end was cut by 3 bases, the J end by 0 bases, with 8 bases between. CDR1 is KGHSH and CDR2 is LQKENI in the germline V gene. The CDR3 is CASSPKTLNTEAFF. The CDR3 DNA reads as TGTGCCAGCTCACCCAAGACTCTGAACACTGAAGCTTTCTTT.

The rearrangement joins TRBV11-1 to TRBJ2-3, with D unclear. Trimming stripped 2 bases from V and 0 bases from J, with 9 bases between. This CDR3 is built from 15 residues. The germline CDR1 and CDR2 sequences are SGHAT and FQDESV (reference sequence). This CDR3 is CASSLYAPSTDTQYF. The CDR3 DNA sequence: TGTGCCAGCAGCTTATACGCGCCTAGCACAGATACGCAGTATTTT.

This sequence joins TRBV5-1 and TRBJ2-3; maybe TRBD2 (6 bases). This CDR3 has 14 residues. The V gene's germline CDR1 is SGHRS and CDR2 YFSETQ. With 4 bases removed from V and 1 base from J, the gap between germline ends came to 10 bases. The CDR3: CASSRGLRTDTQYF. The CDR3 DNA reads as TGCGCCAGCAGCAGGGGACTTCGCACAGATACGCAGTATTTT.

The chain uses TRBV6-5 and TRBJ2-7; maybe TRBD2 (5 bases). CDR1 is MNHEY, CDR2 SVGAGI, per germline. The CDR3 spans 11 residues. With 5 bases removed from V and 7 bases from J, the gap between germline ends came to 9 bases. The CDR3 spells CASSTKREQYF. The CDR3 DNA reads TGTGCCAGCAGTACGAAGCGGGAGCAGTACTTC.

This chain links TRBV7-2 with TRBJ2-3; 12 bases map to TRBD2. Trimming took 1 base from V and 5 from J; bases not matched to a gene: 10. The germline V gene has CDR1 SGHTA and CDR2 FQGNSA. The CDR3 has 18 amino acids. The CDR3 sequence: CASSLVPSGGARVDTQYF. CDR3 DNA sequence: TGTGCCAGCAGCTTAGTCCCTAGCGGGGGGGCCAGGGTAGATACGCAGTATTTT.

This chain uses TRBV19 with TRBJ2-5; perhaps TRBD1 as D (5 bases). Trimming cost V 5 bases and J 4 bases, with 14 bases left between them. The CDR3 loop spans 14 amino acids. CDR1 is LNHDA and CDR2 is SQIVND in the germline V gene (reference sequence). The chain's CDR3 is CASSPSRVGETQYF. Here the CDR3 DNA reads TGTGCCAGTAGTCCAAGCAGGGTGGGAGAGACCCAGTACTTC.

CDR3 loop: CASSDIESSYEQYF. The CDR3 bases are TGTGCCAGCAGTGATATAGAAAGCTCCTACGAGCAGTACTTC. This chain joins TRBV6-1 and TRBJ2-7; D is unclear. The CDR3 runs 14 residues. V lost 3 bases and J lost 0, with 9 bases in between. Germline V CDR1 and CDR2: MNHNS, SASEGT.

The rearrangement joins TRBV28 to TRBJ1-4; possible D gene TRBD1, 6 bases. Looked up from germline, CDR1 is MDHEN and CDR2 is SYDVKM. Trimming shortened V by 6 bases and J by 6 bases, and 11 bases separated the two germline ends. The CDR3 is 13 amino acids. The CDR3 reads CASRGGGDEKLFF. CDR3 DNA sequence: TGTGCCAGCAGAGGGGGTGGAGATGAAAAACTGTTTTTT.

This clone has only a few counts. The chain uses TRBV24-1 and TRBJ2-2; 8 bases align to TRBD1. V gave up 8 bases and J gave up 6 bases; unmatched junction bases: 4. CDR1 KGHDR and CDR2 SFDVKD come from the germline V gene. This CDR3 contains 13 residues. CDR3 coding DNA: TGTGCCACCAAGGGGACAGGTTCCGGGGAGCTGTTTTTT. Protein sequence: CATKGTGSGELFF.